This T cell receptor (beta chain) was recovered during a study of Ad26.COV2.S vaccination and SARS-CoV-2 variants. Produced via immunoSEQ multiplex PCR; TCRdb's table is partial and in-frame only. The repertoire holds approximately 420,000 clones, 88% seen once, with 3.6% in the top ten. V lost 5 bases, J lost 8 bases, and 11 bases stayed unmatched. The length of the CDR3 is 14 residues. Germline values: CDR1 MNHEY, CDR2 SMNVEV (reference sequence). This clone was observed once. This sample's treatment: roughly 20 received Ad26.COV2.S at low or high dose, single or two shots; 5 received placebo; per-sample allocation not given. Samples came from day 63 after the first vaccine or placebo injection.

The specimen comprised peripheral blood, sampled in a trial of Ad26.COV2.S vaccine versus placebo. The clonotype comes from a person aged 18-65 years who received the Ad26.COV2.S COVID-19 vaccine or a placebo. This rearrangement joins TRBV27 to TRBJ1-1; 7 bases match TRBD1. The CDR3 sequence: CASSERDRPKEAFF. The CDR3 bases are TGTGCCAGCAGTGAAAGGGACAGACCAAAAGAAGCTTTCTTT.